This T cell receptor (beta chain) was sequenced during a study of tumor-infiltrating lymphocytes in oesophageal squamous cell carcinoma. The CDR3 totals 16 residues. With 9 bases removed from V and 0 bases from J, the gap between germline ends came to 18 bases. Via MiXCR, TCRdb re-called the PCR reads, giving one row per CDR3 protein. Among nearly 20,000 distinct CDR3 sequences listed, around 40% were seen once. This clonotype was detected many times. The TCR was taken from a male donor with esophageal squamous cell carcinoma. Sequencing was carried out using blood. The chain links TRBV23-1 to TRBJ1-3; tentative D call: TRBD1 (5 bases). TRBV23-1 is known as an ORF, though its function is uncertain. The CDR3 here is CASSATGTHSGNTIYF. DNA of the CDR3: TGCGCCAGTTCTGCAACAGGAACACACTCTGGAAACACCATATATTTT.